A single sample gave rise to the 29 T cell receptor beta chains below, sequenced in a study of T cell responses to AZD1222 COVID-19 vaccine. The data were produced by immunoSEQ multiplex PCR, yet TCRdb's version contains in-frame clones alone and is incomplete. The sample carries some 120,000 clones, 88% recorded once. Specimen: peripheral blood, collected on day 0 of MenACWY control vaccination. These receptors all come from an adult in good health.

The chain is built from TRBV29-1 and TRBJ2-7; D possibly corresponds to TRBD2 (6 bases). Looked up from germline, CDR1 is SQVTM and CDR2 is ANQGSEA. The CDR3 consists of 12 residues. Between the trimmed V and J ends, which lost 7 bases and 5 bases, there was a span of 15 bases. The CDR3 sequence is CSGGVARDEQYF. The CDR3 DNA follows: TGCAGCGGGGGGGTGGCCCGGGACGAGCAGTACTTC.

The gene calls are TRBV7-9 and TRBJ2-7; 10 bases map to TRBD1. This CDR3 contains 16 residues. The J segment lost 5 bases and the V segment lost 7 bases, leaving 14 bases of the junction unmatched. Germline CDR1 reads SEHNR; CDR2 reads FQNEAQ (reference sequence). The CDR3 sequence: CASILGRTGGYDEQYF. As DNA, the CDR3 is TGTGCCAGCATACTAGGTCGGACAGGGGGTTACGACGAGCAGTACTTC.

The chain combines TRBV5-1 with TRBJ2-1; TRBD2 matches 13 bases. The CDR3 contains 14 residues. Trimming took 5 bases from V and 5 from J; bases not matched to a gene: 1. Germline V gene lookup returns CDR1 SGHRS and CDR2 YFSETQ. CDR3 nucleotide sequence: TGCGCCAGCAGGGGGACTAGCGGGAACAATGAGCAGTTCTTC. It is translated as CASRGTSGNNEQFF.

The V call is TRBV5-4, the J call TRBJ1-5; D unclear. The V gene lost 0 bases and the J gene lost 6 bases, with 4 bases spanning the gap. The CDR3 loop spans 12 amino acids. In germline, CDR1 is SGHNT, CDR2 YYREEE (reference sequence). The CDR3 bases are TGTGCCAGCAGCTTGGATAGTCAGCCCCAGCATTTT. Translating gives CASSLDSQPQHF.

This sequence joins TRBV12-3 or TRBV12-4 and TRBJ1-2; 7 bases agree with TRBD1. This CDR3 spans 13 amino acids. With V trimmed by 3 bases and J by 10 bases, 8 bases remained unmatched. CDR3 protein: CASSFSGGVDYTF. CDR3 nucleotides: TGTGCCAGCAGTTTTTCAGGGGGGGTTGACTACACCTTC.

The rearrangement joins TRBV3-1 (or the pseudogene TRBV3-2) to TRBJ1-1; no definite D call. The CDR3 consists of 12 residues. Germline V lookup: CDR1 LGHDT, CDR2 YNNKEL (reference sequence). V was clipped by 1 base and J by 9 bases, with 9 bases between them. CDR3 nucleotide sequence: TGTGCCAGCAGCCAAGGAACGCCCAAAGCTTTCTTT. Amino acid sequence: CASSQGTPKAFF.

The count of this clone is one. The gene calls are TRBV18 and TRBJ2-7; D is uncertain. This CDR3 is 17 amino acids long. Between the trimmed V and J ends, which lost 0 bases and 0 bases, there was a span of 15 bases. Germline-derived CDR1 and CDR2 are KGHSH and LQKENI. The CDR3 here is CASSPPATDPLSYEQYF. In DNA, the CDR3 is TGTGCCAGCTCACCACCCGCTACGGACCCTCTCTCCTACGAGCAGTACTTC.

The CDR3 region has the DNA TGTGCCAGCAGCTTCCTAGCGGGAGGGCCGGGGGAGCAGTACTTC. This encodes CASSFLAGGPGEQYF. This sequence joins TRBV11-2 and TRBJ2-7, with 12 nucleotides matching TRBD2. The CDR3 extends over 15 amino acids. Germline V CDR1 and CDR2: SGHAT, FQNNGV. Germline trimming cut 3 bases from V and 7 bases from J; bases unmatched to any gene: 7. Full variable domain (missing parts from reference TRBV11-2 and TRBJ2-7): EAGVAQSPRYKIIEKRQSVAFWCNPISGHATLYWYQQILGQGPKLLIQFQNNGVVDDSQLPKDRFSAERLKGVDSTLKIQPAKLEDSAVYLCASSFLAGGPGEQYFGPGTRLTVT.

This clone was found once. The V gene is TRBV10-3, the J gene TRBJ2-6, with unresolved D. Trimming cost V 9 bases and J 0 bases, with 12 bases left between them. The V gene's germline CDR1 is ENHRY and CDR2 SYGVKD. The CDR3 runs 15 residues. CDR3 sequence reads: CAIRDVYSGANVLTF. Here the CDR3 DNA reads TGTGCCATAAGGGATGTTTACTCTGGGGCCAACGTCCTGACTTTC.

This chain connects TRBV5-1 to TRBJ1-1, with D unclear. The CDR3 totals 14 residues. CDR1 and CDR2 (germline): SGHRS, YFSETQ. V was cut by 1 base and J by 1 base, with 8 bases left in between. CDR3 loop: CASSLRAGNTEAFF. CDR3 coding DNA: TGCGCCAGCAGCTTGAGAGCCGGGAACACTGAAGCTTTCTTT.

The V gene is TRBV9, the J gene TRBJ2-7; D gene unclear. Germline V gene sequence: CDR1 SGDLS, CDR2 YYNGEE. V gave up 4 bases and J gave up 0 bases, with 11 bases separating them. This CDR3 contains 14 residues. As DNA, the CDR3 is TGTGCCAGCAGCCTGTGGGCGGACTCCTACGAGCAGTACTTC. Its translation: CASSLWADSYEQYF.

This chain connects TRBV3-1 (or the pseudogene TRBV3-2) to TRBJ2-1; 8 positions match TRBD2. The CDR3 covers 16 residues. Germline V gives CDR1 LGHDT, CDR2 YNNKEL (reference sequence). Germline trimming cut 1 base from V and 2 bases from J; bases unmatched to any gene: 4. For the CDR3, the DNA is TGTGCCAGCAGCCAAGCGGGGGGGGCAGCCTACAATGAGCAGTTCTTC. This sequence encodes CASSQAGGAAYNEQFF.

This chain connects TRBV24-1 to TRBJ2-1; maybe TRBD1 (6 bases). Trimming took off 7 bases at V and 2 bases at J, with 17 bases between the two ends. Germline V gene lookup returns CDR1 KGHDR and CDR2 SFDVKD. CDR3 length: 16 amino acids. The CDR3 bases are TGTGCCACCAGCACGAACCGGGACACTGCCTACAATGAGCAGTTCTTC. It specifies CATSTNRDTAYNEQFF.

V gene TRBV6-5 combines with J gene TRBJ2-3; a possible D gene is TRBD1 (6 bases). This CDR3 is built from 15 residues. The ends were cut back, 6 bases at V and 0 bases at J, with 13 bases in the middle. Germline V lookup: CDR1 MNHEY, CDR2 SVGAGI. The CDR3 coding sequence is TGTGCCAGCAGGACTACAGGGTCTAGCACAGATACGCAGTATTTT. Protein sequence: CASRTTGSSTDTQYF.

Remarks on this clone: Within the sample, other DNA sequences also encode this same CDR3. This rearrangement joins TRBV24-1 to TRBJ2-3, with D possibly matching TRBD1 (5 bases). The CDR3 sequence is 15 residues long. The germline gives CDR1 KGHDR, CDR2 SFDVKD. V was clipped by 4 bases and J by 3 bases, with 13 bases between them. CDR3 residues: CATSDPGQGTDTQYF. For the CDR3, the DNA is TGTGCCACCAGTGACCCTGGACAAGGAACAGATACGCAGTATTTT.

V usage is TRBV28 and J usage is TRBJ1-2; D remains unclear. V was pared by 6 bases and J by 2 bases, with 7 bases between. The CDR3 loop spans 12 amino acids. The V gene's germline CDR1 is MDHEN and CDR2 SYDVKM. CDR3 in DNA: TGTGCCAGCAGGCAGTTGAACTATGGCTACACCTTC. Amino acid sequence: CASRQLNYGYTF.

The chain is built from TRBV5-4 and TRBJ2-5; D might be TRBD1 or TRBD2, each matching 5 bases. This CDR3 is built from 13 residues. Per the germline V gene, CDR1 is SGHNT and CDR2 is YYREEE (reference sequence). Trimming removed 3 bases from V and 5 bases from J, with 11 bases in between. Here the CDR3 reads CASSWGSGETQYF. The CDR3 nucleotides are TGTGCCAGCAGCTGGGGGTCCGGGGAGACCCAGTACTTC. The variable domain in full, with the rest retrieved from reference TRBV5-4 and TRBJ2-5, is ETGVTQSPTHLIKTRGQQVTLRCSSQSGHNTVSWYQQALGQGPQFIFQYYREEENGRGNFPPRFSGLQFPNYSSELNVNALELDDSALYLCASSWGSGETQYFGPGTRLLVL.

V usage is TRBV2 and J usage is TRBJ1-2; D is unresolved. The CDR3 length is 16 residues. In germline, CDR1 is SNHLY, CDR2 FYNNEI. Trimming pared 0 bases from V and 5 bases from J, leaving 16 bases between. The CDR3 is CASSEAPLNSQYGYTF. The DNA for the CDR3 is TGTGCCAGCAGTGAAGCGCCTCTAAATTCCCAGTATGGCTACACCTTC.

The genes are TRBV3-1 (or the pseudogene TRBV3-2) and TRBJ1-3; tentatively, D is TRBD1 (6 bases). Germline V gene sequence: CDR1 LGHDT, CDR2 YNNKEL (reference sequence). The CDR3 has 14 residues. V was clipped by 6 bases and J by 1 base, with 10 bases between them. CDR3 sequence: CASSKTGSGNTIYF. In DNA, the CDR3 is TGTGCCAGCAGTAAAACAGGGTCTGGAAACACCATATATTTT.

The chain couples TRBV29-1 to TRBJ2-1; TRBD1 agrees at 7 bases. Germline CDR1 is SQVTM and CDR2 is ANQGSEA. The CDR3 contains 11 residues. V dropped 6 bases and J dropped 8; count of bases not matched to a gene: 4. This CDR3 is CSVGTVHEQFF. The CDR3 coding sequence is TGCAGCGTCGGGACAGTGCATGAGCAGTTCTTC.

This chain uses TRBV5-1 with TRBJ2-7, with D perhaps given as TRBD1 or TRBD2 (5 bases each). Germline CDR1 and CDR2: SGHRS and YFSETQ. There are 12 residues in the CDR3. Trimming took 4 bases from V and 7 from J, leaving 12 bases between them. The CDR3 loop reads CASSPTWGEQYF. The CDR3 nucleotides are TGCGCCAGCAGCCCGACATGGGGGGAGCAGTACTTC.

The chain employs TRBV7-3 and TRBJ1-6; 8 nucleotides line up with TRBD1. The germline V gene encodes CDR1 SGHTA and CDR2 FQGTGA. V gave up 5 bases and J gave up 1 base; unmatched junction bases: 4. The length of the CDR3 is 16 residues. The CDR3 region has the DNA TGTGCCAGCAGCCCGACAGGGGCGTCCTATAATTCACCCCTCCACTTT. As protein: CASSPTGASYNSPLHF.

The V and J genes are TRBV27 and TRBJ2-7; 8 nucleotides align to TRBD1. The trim removed 10 bases at V and 2 bases at J, leaving 16 bases unmatched. Germline assignment: CDR1 MNHEY and CDR2 SMNVEV (reference sequence). The CDR3 is 16 residues long. The CDR3 nucleotides are TGTGCCACCTCACTTTTAGGACAGGGCCTAACCTACGAGCAGTACTTC. Its translation: CATSLLGQGLTYEQYF.

The chain combines TRBV12-5 with TRBJ2-1; 8 bases line up with TRBD2. Germline trimming cut 7 bases from V and 0 bases from J; bases unmatched to any gene: 14. Germline CDR1 reads LGHNT; CDR2 reads FRNRAP. This CDR3 has 18 amino acids. The CDR3 here is CASVSTGIAGSSYNEQFF. CDR3 in DNA: TGTGCTAGTGTCTCAACCGGAATAGCGGGATCCTCCTACAATGAGCAGTTCTTC.

Only one count was recorded for this clone. CDR3 amino acids: CASSQSDRDEQYF. The CDR3, as DNA: TGTGCCAGCAGCCAATCCGACAGGGACGAGCAGTACTTC. This chain links TRBV3-1 (or the pseudogene TRBV3-2) with TRBJ2-7, with TRBD1 matching over 7 bases. J was trimmed by 5 bases and V by 2 bases; bases with no gene match: 3. The V gene's germline CDR1 is LGHDT and CDR2 YNNKEL (reference sequence). The CDR3 spans 13 residues.

This clone was counted once. The genes are TRBV19 and TRBJ2-7; D is unclear. The V gene lost 3 bases and the J gene lost 2 bases, with 11 bases spanning the gap. CDR1 is LNHDA and CDR2 is SQIVND in the germline V gene (reference sequence). CDR3 size: 14 residues. The CDR3 is CASSMMGITYEQYF. The CDR3 coding sequence is TGTGCCAGTAGTATGATGGGGATTACCTACGAGCAGTACTTC.

In DNA, the CDR3 is TGTGCCAGCAGCTTAGGGCGGGACTACGAGCAGTACTTC. Its translation is CASSLGRDYEQYF. The chain has TRBV7-2 and TRBJ2-7; possible D gene TRBD2, 6 bases. Germline V gives CDR1 SGHTA, CDR2 FQGNSA. The CDR3 runs to 13 residues. Trimming shortened V by 1 base and J by 3 bases, and 7 bases separated the two germline ends.

The V and J genes are TRBV7-6 and TRBJ2-1; D is ambiguous. Germline V gene lookup returns CDR1 SGHVS and CDR2 FNYEAQ. The V gene lost 5 bases and the J gene lost 7 bases, with 18 bases spanning the gap. The CDR3 is 15 amino acids. For the CDR3, the DNA is TGTGCCAGCAGCCCCCGTTTGGGTTATTTGAATGAGCAGTTCTTC. Translation gives CASSPRLGYLNEQFF.

The chain links TRBV5-4 to TRBJ2-7, with D tentatively TRBD1 or TRBD2 (6 bases each). Germline-derived CDR1 and CDR2 are SGHNT and YYREEE (reference sequence). This CDR3 has 16 amino acids. Trimming took off 3 bases at V and 4 bases at J, with 20 bases between the two ends. The CDR3 sequence is CASSSGIGVGGYEQYF. The CDR3 nucleotides read TGTGCCAGCAGCTCTGGAATAGGGGTAGGGGGGTACGAGCAGTACTTC.